These 9 T cell receptor beta chains originate from one sample sequenced in a study of Ad26.COV2.S vaccination and SARS-CoV-2 variants. Treatment meaning: around 19 received Ad26.COV2.S at low or high dose, single or two shots; roughly five received placebo; per-sample allocation not given. Each sample was drawn 63 days after the first injection (of vaccine or placebo). The data were produced by immunoSEQ multiplex PCR, yet TCRdb's version contains in-frame clones alone and is incomplete. Counted here are 440,000 or so clones, roughly 88% occurring once; the ten biggest clones make up about 4.1%. The material was peripheral blood, obtained in a trial of Ad26.COV2.S vaccine versus placebo. These receptors were collected from a person between 18 and 60 years old who received the Ad26.COV2.S COVID-19 vaccine or a placebo.

This clone has more than one count but fewer than ten. The rearrangement uses TRBV7-9 and TRBJ2-5; D remains ambiguous. The CDR3 sequence is 15 residues long. Germline CDR1 reads SEHNR; CDR2 reads FQNEAQ (reference sequence). V shed 3 bases and J shed 5 bases, with 16 bases lying between them. The CDR3 DNA follows: TGTGCCAGCAGCTTTGGCCCCCAGGTGGTGGAGACCCAGTACTTC. This translates into CASSFGPQVVETQYF.

This chain joins TRBV19 and TRBJ2-1; no reliable D call. Trimming took 8 bases from V and 5 from J, leaving 13 bases between them. There are 13 residues in the CDR3. The germline V gene has CDR1 LNHDA and CDR2 SQIVND (reference sequence). CDR3 DNA: TGTGCCAGTCTTAGAACGCCTGACAATGAGCAGTTCTTC. Protein sequence: CASLRTPDNEQFF.

V gene TRBV27 combines with J gene TRBJ2-3; a possible D gene is TRBD1 (7 bases). From germline, CDR1 is MNHEY and CDR2 SMNVEV (reference sequence). The CDR3 has 16 amino acids. V was pared by 6 bases and J by 2 bases, with 18 bases between. CDR3 DNA sequence: TGTGCCAGCAGAGACCGACAGGGAGGATACACAGATACGCAGTATTTT. Translating it yields CASRDRQGGYTDTQYF.

J is TRBJ1-5 and V is TRBV18; D gene ambiguous. The V and J ends lost 4 bases and 0 bases respectively, with 7 bases between them. This CDR3 is built from 14 residues. Germline assignment: CDR1 KGHSH and CDR2 LQKENI. DNA of the CDR3: TGTGCCAGCTCACAGCAGAATAGCAATCAGCCCCAGCATTTT. This codes for CASSQQNSNQPQHF.

The V gene is TRBV5-1, the J gene TRBJ2-4; D might be TRBD1 (6 bases). Trimming removed 6 bases at V and 7 bases at J, with 14 bases between. Germline-derived CDR1 and CDR2 are SGHRS and YFSETQ. CDR3 length: 13 amino acids. CDR3 amino acids: CASTWAGDNIQYF. In DNA, the CDR3 is TGCGCCAGCACATGGGCAGGGGATAACATTCAGTACTTC. Looking up the rest from reference TRBV5-1 and TRBJ2-4 gives the full variable domain: KAGVTQTPRYLIKTRGQQVTLSCSPISGHRSVSWYQQTPGQGLQFLFEYFSETQRNKGNFPGRFSGRQFSNSRSEMNVSTLELGDSALYLCASTWAGDNIQYFGAGTRLSVL.

The rearrangement joins TRBV11-2 to TRBJ1-5, with D possibly TRBD1 on 5 matching bases. CDR3 size: 15 residues. Germline V CDR1 and CDR2: SGHAT, FQNNGV. Between the trimmed V and J ends, which lost 5 bases and 2 bases, there was a span of 13 bases. CDR3 sequence (DNA): TGTGCCAGCAGCACGACCCAGGGACGCAATCAGCCCCAGCATTTT. Protein product: CASSTTQGRNQPQHF. Variable domain in full (rest from reference TRBV11-2 and TRBJ1-5): EAGVAQSPRYKIIEKRQSVAFWCNPISGHATLYWYQQILGQGPKLLIQFQNNGVVDDSQLPKDRFSAERLKGVDSTLKIQPAKLEDSAVYLCASSTTQGRNQPQHFGDGTRLSIL.

The chain is built from TRBV2 and TRBJ2-2; TRBD2 might be the D (6 bases). The V end was cut by 1 base, the J end by 7 bases, with 13 bases between. Germline assignment: CDR1 SNHLY and CDR2 FYNNEI. The CDR3 sequence is 15 residues long. CDR3 region: CASSEGKWRDGELFF. The CDR3 coding sequence is TGTGCCAGCAGTGAAGGGAAGTGGCGGGACGGGGAGCTGTTTTTT.

The CDR3 sequence is CATSRVAGGPGTQYF. The CDR3 DNA follows: TGTGCCACCAGCAGAGTGGCGGGAGGGCCCGGGACCCAGTACTTC. The J gene is TRBJ2-5, the V gene TRBV15; 9 bases fit TRBD2. Germline trimming cut 1 base from V and 7 bases from J; bases unmatched to any gene: 7. The germline V gene encodes CDR1 LNHNV and CDR2 YYDKDF (reference sequence). The CDR3 runs to 15 residues. The entire variable domain, with the rest obtained from reference TRBV15 and TRBJ2-5, is as follows: DAMVIQNPRYQVTQFGKPVTLSCSQTLNHNVMYWYQQKSSQAPKLLFHYYDKDFNNEADTPDNFQSRRPNTSFCFLDIRSPGLGDTAMYLCATSRVAGGPGTQYFGPGTRLLVL.

The gene calls are TRBV15 and TRBJ2-5, with 9 bases identical to TRBD1. The CDR3 runs to 16 residues. Germline CDR1 is LNHNV and CDR2 is YYDKDF (reference sequence). V dropped 4 bases and J dropped 3; count of bases not matched to a gene: 9. The CDR3 spells CATSKYMWDREETQYF. The DNA for the CDR3 is TGTGCCACCAGCAAATACATGTGGGACAGGGAAGAGACCCAGTACTTC.